This T cell receptor (beta chain) originates from a study of long-term antiretroviral therapy in people with HIV. Samples were assayed with immunoSEQ v3.0 at survey level. Some clones are missing from TCRdb's copy, which holds only in-frame ones; the method was immunoSEQ multiplex PCR. Seen here are 48,000 or so clones, around four fifths observed once, and the top ten hold under 3%. On this clone itself: The antigen remains undetermined.

Study results and limitations: Pre-ART expanded TRB clones stayed dominant throughout, though often decreasing after ART.

CDR1 is MNHEY and CDR2 is SVGAGI in the germline V gene. The length of the CDR3 is 12 residues. The sequencing used unsorted PBMCs, collected 0.8 years after starting antiretroviral therapy. The genes are TRBV6-5 and TRBJ2-3; 8 bases are shared with TRBD2. This receptor was taken from a woman between 18 and 29 years old with HIV. The DNA of the CDR3 is TGTGCACAAGCGGGAGACAGAGATACGCAGTATTTT. Its protein product is CAQAGDRDTQYF.